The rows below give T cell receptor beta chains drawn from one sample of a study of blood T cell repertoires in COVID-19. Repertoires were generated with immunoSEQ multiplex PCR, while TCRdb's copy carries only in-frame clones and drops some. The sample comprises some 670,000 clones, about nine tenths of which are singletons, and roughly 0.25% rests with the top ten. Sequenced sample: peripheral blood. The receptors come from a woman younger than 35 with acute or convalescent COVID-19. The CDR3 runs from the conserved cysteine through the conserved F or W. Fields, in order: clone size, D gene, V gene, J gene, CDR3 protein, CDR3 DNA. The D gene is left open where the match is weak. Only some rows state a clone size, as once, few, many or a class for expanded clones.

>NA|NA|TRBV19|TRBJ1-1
CASSMGGAATEAFF
TGTGCCAGTAGTATGGGGGGAGCCGCCACTGAAGCTTTCTTT
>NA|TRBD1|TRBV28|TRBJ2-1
CASSPPELDRDNEQFF
TGTGCCAGCAGTCCCCCGGAGCTGGACAGGGACAATGAGCAGTTCTTC
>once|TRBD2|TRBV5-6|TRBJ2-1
CASSSPLRASGVNEQFF
TGTGCCAGCAGCTCCCCCCTCCGGGCTAGCGGGGTCAATGAGCAGTTCTTC
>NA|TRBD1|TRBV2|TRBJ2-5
CASSPTRGQETQYF
TGTGCCAGCAGTCCAACGAGGGGGCAGGAGACCCAGTACTTC
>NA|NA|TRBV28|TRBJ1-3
CASSFNRQTLRNTIYF
TGTGCCAGCAGTTTTAATAGACAGACTTTACGAAACACCATATATTTT
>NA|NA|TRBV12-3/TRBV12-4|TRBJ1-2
CASSLMGLGYTF
TGTGCCAGCAGTTTAATGGGGCTTGGCTACACCTTC
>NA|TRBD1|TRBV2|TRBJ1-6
CASSEGQDNSPLHF
TGTGCCAGCAGCGAGGGACAGGATAATTCACCCCTCCACTTT
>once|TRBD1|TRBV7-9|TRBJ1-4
CASSFTGGRDEKLFF
TGTGCCAGCAGCTTTACAGGGGGCCGGGATGAAAAACTGTTTTTT
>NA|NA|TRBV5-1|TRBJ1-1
CASSLLVSRGKNTEAFF
TGCGCCAGCAGCTTGTTGGTGAGTCGGGGGAAGAACACTGAAGCTTTCTTT
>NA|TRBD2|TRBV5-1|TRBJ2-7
CASKAGDEQYF
TGCGCCAGCAAGGCGGGGGACGAGCAGTACTTC
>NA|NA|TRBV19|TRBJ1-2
CASSIGSGDGYTF
TGTGCCAGTAGTATAGGCAGTGGTGATGGCTACACCTTC
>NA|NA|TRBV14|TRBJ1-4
CASSRQLATNEKLFF
TGTGCCAGCAGCCGACAACTTGCAACTAATGAAAAACTGTTTTTT
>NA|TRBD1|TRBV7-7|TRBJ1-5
CASSKLDRGGNQPQHF
TGTGCCAGCAGCAAACTCGACAGGGGGGGCAATCAGCCCCAGCATTTT
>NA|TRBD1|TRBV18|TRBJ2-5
CASSPGTGGQETQYF
TGTGCCAGCTCACCCGGGACAGGGGGCCAAGAGACCCAGTACTTC
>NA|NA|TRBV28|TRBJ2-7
CASSLLQGSHEQYF
TGTGCCAGCAGTTTATTACAGGGAAGCCACGAGCAGTACTTC
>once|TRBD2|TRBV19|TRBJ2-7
CASSISGGFSYEQYF
TGTGCCAGTAGTATTTCGGGGGGTTTCTCCTACGAGCAGTACTTC
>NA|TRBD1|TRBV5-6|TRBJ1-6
CASSLGTGGVGSPLHF
TGTGCCAGCAGCTTGGGGACAGGGGGTGTCGGATCACCCCTCCACTTT
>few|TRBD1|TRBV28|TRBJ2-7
CASSLLGQAYF
TGTGCCAGCAGTTTACTCGGACAGGCTTACTTC
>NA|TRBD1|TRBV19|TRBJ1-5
CASMRGREGQPQHF
TGTGCCAGCATGAGGGGGCGCGAAGGTCAGCCCCAGCATTTT
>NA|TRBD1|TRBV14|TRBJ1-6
CASSQWRDSRNSPLHF
TGTGCCAGCAGCCAATGGCGGGACAGTAGAAATTCACCCCTCCACTTT
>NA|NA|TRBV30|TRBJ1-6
CAWSVLGRDYNSPLHF
TGTGCCTGGAGTGTACTGGGCAGGGACTATAATTCACCCCTCCACTTT
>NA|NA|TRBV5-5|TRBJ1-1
CASSSYGANTEAFF
TGTGCCAGCAGCTCGTATGGGGCGAACACTGAAGCTTTCTTT
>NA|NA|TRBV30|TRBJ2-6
CAWTGANVLTF
TGTGCCTGGACAGGGGCCAACGTCCTGACTTTC
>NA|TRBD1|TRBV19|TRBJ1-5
CASSSGQGIDQPQHF
TGTGCCAGTAGTTCGGGACAGGGGATCGATCAGCCCCAGCATTTT
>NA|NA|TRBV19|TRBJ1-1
CASSISRHTGRVVTEAFF
TGTGCCAGTAGTATATCCCGCCATACAGGGAGGGTGGTCACTGAAGCTTTCTTT
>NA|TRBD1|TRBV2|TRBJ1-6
CASKKRTGAAAPVAPLHF
TGTGCCAGCAAAAAACGGACAGGGGCCGCAGCTCCAGTAGCACCCCTCCACTTT
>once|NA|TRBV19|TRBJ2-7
CASSILGAYEQYF
TGTGCCAGTAGTATACTAGGCGCCTACGAGCAGTACTTC
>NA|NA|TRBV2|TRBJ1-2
CASSGDFGYGYTF
TGTGCCAGCAGCGGGGACTTTGGGTATGGCTACACCTTC
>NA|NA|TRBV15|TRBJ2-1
CATSRDLVNNEQFF
TGTGCCACCAGCAGAGATTTAGTGAACAATGAGCAGTTCTTC
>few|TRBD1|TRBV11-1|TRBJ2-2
CASSPGTGGFVELFF
TGTGCCAGCAGCCCAGGGACAGGGGGGTTCGTGGAGCTGTTTTTT
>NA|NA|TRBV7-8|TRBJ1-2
CASSLGILRETGYTF
TGTGCCAGCAGCTTAGGAATCTTGAGGGAAACCGGCTACACCTTC
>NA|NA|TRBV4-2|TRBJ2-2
CASSPYSGLLSAGELFF
TGTGCCAGCAGCCCCTACTCGGGTCTCTTGTCAGCCGGGGAGCTGTTTTTT
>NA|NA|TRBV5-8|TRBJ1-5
CASSLKDRGQPQHF
TGTGCCAGCAGCCTGAAGGATCGAGGTCAGCCCCAGCATTTT
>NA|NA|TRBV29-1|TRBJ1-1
CSVGQVSEAFF
TGCAGCGTCGGACAAGTATCTGAAGCTTTCTTT
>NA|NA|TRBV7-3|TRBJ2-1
CASSYDRGSYNEQFF
TGTGCCAGCAGCTACGACCGAGGCTCCTACAATGAGCAGTTCTTC
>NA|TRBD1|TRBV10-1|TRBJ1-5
CASSESRTGWWRGNQPQHF
TGCGCCAGCAGTGAGTCCAGGACAGGTTGGTGGCGTGGCAATCAGCCCCAGCATTTT
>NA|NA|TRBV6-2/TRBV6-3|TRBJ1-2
CASSRGGISYGYTF
TGTGCCAGCAGTCGTGGCGGGATTTCCTATGGCTACACCTTC
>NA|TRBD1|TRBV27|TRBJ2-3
CASDRGDRLTDTQYF
TGTGCCAGCGATAGAGGGGACAGGTTAACAGATACGCAGTATTTT
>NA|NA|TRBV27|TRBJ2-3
CASSLTGSTDTQYF
TGTGCCAGCAGTTTAACAGGAAGCACAGATACGCAGTATTTT
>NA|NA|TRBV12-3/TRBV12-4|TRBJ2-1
CASSPVGLNEQFF
TGTGCCAGCAGTCCGGTGGGGCTCAATGAGCAGTTCTTC
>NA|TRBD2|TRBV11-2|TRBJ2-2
CASSLVRGLVVSGELFF
TGTGCCAGCAGCTTAGTTAGGGGACTAGTTGTTTCCGGGGAGCTGTTTTTT
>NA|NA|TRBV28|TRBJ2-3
CASRIPYGDTQYF
TGTGCCAGCAGGATCCCGTACGGAGATACGCAGTATTTT